The 11 T cell receptor beta chains in this list originate from one sample, sequenced in a study of glioma-infiltrating T cells after dendritic cell vaccination (dated by TCRdb to the mid-2010s). The time point label corresponds to: after dendritic cell vaccination, including at tumor progression/relapse. The library was prepared using the immunoSEQ multiplex PCR assay. TCRdb holds this immuneACCESS table with in-frame rearrangements only. Some clones are missing; in checked studies, unresolved V genes explain under half, and the rest has no known cause. The sample has tens of thousands of clones on record, roughly 84% of them singletons. The biggest ten clones account for approximately 2.4% of the sample. The sequencing used blood, collected after dendritic cell vaccination. Source of these receptors: a human donor with glioblastoma.

This rearrangement joins TRBV5-1 to TRBJ1-2; the D gene is possibly TRBD1 (5 bases). The CDR3 length is 13 residues. The germline V gene encodes CDR1 SGHRS and CDR2 YFSETQ. The V end was cut by 4 bases, the J end by 6 bases, with 13 bases between. The CDR3 sequence: CASSPGTGDGYTF. The CDR3 DNA reads TGCGCCAGCAGCCCCGGGACTGGGGATGGCTACACCTTC.

This sequence joins TRBV10-3 and TRBJ2-7; D is unclear. The CDR3 extends over 13 amino acids. CDR1 is ENHRY and CDR2 is SYGVKD in the germline V gene. The V and J ends lost 6 bases and 1 base respectively, with 10 bases between them. CDR3 sequence: CAISTDRSYEQYF. The DNA for the CDR3 is TGTGCCATCAGCACAGACCGGTCCTACGAGCAGTACTTC.

This chain joins TRBV6-5 and TRBJ2-7; weak D call: TRBD1 (6 bases). The CDR3 consists of 11 residues. In germline, CDR1 is MNHEY, CDR2 SVGAGI. V was cut by 8 bases and J by 3 bases, with 8 bases left in between. CDR3 bases: TGTGCCAGCGGACAGAACTACGAGCAGTACTTC. This gives the protein CASGQNYEQYF.

CDR3 sequence reads: CASSGAVGLNSPLHF. The CDR3 DNA sequence: TGTGCCAGCAGTGGGGCAGTTGGGTTGAATTCACCCCTCCACTTT. The chain couples TRBV2 to TRBJ1-6, with D unresolved. The V gene's germline CDR1 is SNHLY and CDR2 FYNNEI. This CDR3 is built from 15 residues. V was clipped by 4 bases and J by 7 bases, with 14 bases between them.

The chain couples TRBV28 to TRBJ2-3; D may be TRBD2 (7 bases). The germline V gene has CDR1 MDHEN and CDR2 SYDVKM. The CDR3 totals 16 residues. V gave up 6 bases and J gave up 2 bases, with 18 bases separating them. CDR3 bases: TGTGCCAGCAGCCTAGGGCGAGCGGGACACACAGATACGCAGTATTTT. It specifies CASSLGRAGHTDTQYF.

On this clone itself: This sample also contains other DNA sequences that code for the same CDR3. This chain links TRBV5-1 with TRBJ2-5; 9 bases fit TRBD2. This CDR3 has 13 residues. Germline V CDR1 and CDR2: SGHRS, YFSETQ. With 5 bases clipped from V and 4 bases from J, the junction kept 3 bases outside the gene matches. CDR3 DNA: TGCGCCAGCAGACTAGCGGGCACAGAGACCCAGTACTTC. Translating it yields CASRLAGTETQYF.

The CDR3 sequence is CASSQWMTEAFF. In DNA form, the CDR3 reads TGTGCCAGCAGCCAGTGGATGACAGAAGCTTTCTTT. The chain employs TRBV7-9 and TRBJ1-1; D is ambiguous. The V end was cut by 5 bases, the J end by 8 bases, with 12 bases between. This CDR3 has 12 residues. The germline CDR1 and CDR2 sequences are SEHNR and FQNEAQ (reference sequence). The entire variable domain, with the rest obtained from reference TRBV7-9 and TRBJ1-1, is as follows: DTGVSQNPRHKITKRGQNVTFRCDPISEHNRLYWYRQTLGQGPEFLTYFQNEAQLEKSRLLSDRFSAERPKGSFSTLEIQRTEQGDSAMYLCASSQWMTEAFFGQGTRLTVV.

The J gene is TRBJ1-1, the V gene TRBV6-6; D is ambiguous. The CDR3 has 15 residues. Per the germline V gene, CDR1 is MNHNY and CDR2 is SVGAGI (reference sequence). Trimming took 4 bases from V and 3 from J, leaving 15 bases between them. The CDR3 sequence: CASSSSGSSDTEAFF. CDR3 DNA: TGTGCCAGCAGTTCGTCGGGGTCTTCGGACACTGAAGCTTTCTTT.

V is TRBV11-3 and J is TRBJ2-5, with D perhaps TRBD2 (5 bases). V lost 6 bases to trimming and J lost 4 bases, with 12 bases between them. The CDR3 sequence is 13 residues long. CDR1 and CDR2 (germline): SGHNT, YENEEA. The CDR3 sequence is CASSKDYSETQYF. CDR3 nucleotides: TGTGCCAGCAGTAAAGACTATTCAGAGACCCAGTACTTC.

This clone came up a few times. The CDR3, as DNA: TGTGCCGGTACAAACGCAGCAACTAATGAAAAACTGTTTTTT. This encodes CAGTNAATNEKLFF. The V call is TRBV5-4, the J call TRBJ1-4; no clear D gene. Germline CDR1 reads SGHNT; CDR2 reads YYREEE (reference sequence). Trimming took 10 bases from V and 0 from J, leaving 13 bases between them. CDR3 length equals 14 residues.

J is TRBJ2-7 and V is TRBV7-9; possibly TRBD1 for D (6 bases). The CDR3 has 17 amino acids. The V and J ends lost 0 bases and 3 bases respectively, with 18 bases between them. Germline lookup yields CDR1 SEHNR and CDR2 FQNEAQ (reference sequence). Written as DNA, the CDR3 is TGTGCCAGCAGCTTAGCGCAGGGGTCAGGGACCGACTACGAGCAGTACTTC. Translating gives CASSLAQGSGTDYEQYF.